This T cell receptor beta chain was recovered during a study of cytomegalovirus exposure and HLA in healthy donors. Study-level results: The dataset shows that most TCR sequences were rare, while some public TCRs occurred in many donors. In the 100 to 150 validation repertoires, 85% to 95% of cluster scores exceeded 0, per a later analysis. Cytomegalovirus-associated status was assigned to fewer than 200 TCR beta chains.

Assay used: immunoSEQ multiplex PCR; TCRdb lists only in-frame clones, some missing. The sample has fewer than 150,000 clones, 70% to 90% seen once. A remark on this clone: Its antigen is not identified.

V was cut by 2 bases and J by 8 bases, with 8 bases left in between. The germline CDR1 and CDR2 sequences are SGHTA and FQGNSA. The CDR3 covers 12 residues. Separation from the roughly 600-subject first cohort characterized the roughly 110-subject validation cohort, to which the donors belonged. This clonotype was sampled from a man aged 18 to 29 in good health and CMV-seropositive. The specimen was PBMCs. This chain connects TRBV7-2 to TRBJ2-3; D gene unclear. Here the CDR3 DNA reads TGTGCCAGCAGCTTACTCAGTGGTACGCAGTATTTT. Amino acids: CASSLLSGTQYF.